Below, 32 T cell receptor beta chains from the same sample are listed, as sequenced in a study of blood T cell repertoires in COVID-19 (dated by TCRdb to the early 2020s). Libraries were built with the immunoSEQ multiplex PCR assay. TCRdb carries this immuneACCESS record with in-frame sequences only. Its versions omit some clonotypes, under half of them owing to an unresolved V gene in the studies checked, with the rest unexplained. Present in this sample are around 45,000 clones, about four fifths of which were seen just once. About 25% of the sample is held by the ten biggest clonotypes. The sample taken for sequencing was peripheral blood. The receptor source for this set is a woman aged 55-70 years with acute or convalescent COVID-19.

This chain uses TRBV7-9 with TRBJ1-6; TRBD1 matches 8 bases. CDR1 and CDR2 (germline): SEHNR, FQNEAQ (reference sequence). V trimming: 0 bases; J trimming: 10 bases; junction bases outside the gene matches: 8. The CDR3 has 16 residues. This CDR3 reads CASSLALGQAHSPLHF. The CDR3 DNA reads TGTGCCAGCAGCTTAGCGTTGGGACAGGCACACTCACCCCTCCACTTT.

V is TRBV5-5 and J is TRBJ1-2, with D perhaps TRBD1 (5 bases). Trimming stripped 0 bases from V and 4 bases from J, with 19 bases between. The CDR3 covers 17 residues. Germline V gene data show CDR1 as SGHKS and CDR2 as YYEKEE (reference sequence). This CDR3 reads CASSLGTRFLRGYGYTF. CDR3 DNA sequence: TGTGCCAGCAGCTTGGGGACCCGCTTTCTTAGGGGCTATGGCTACACCTTC.

This clone showed up just once. This chain uses TRBV13 with TRBJ2-1; 7 bases line up with TRBD2. Losses at the gene ends were 5 bases for V and 10 bases for J; bases not matched to a gene: 11. There are 14 residues in the CDR3. Germline V gene sequence: CDR1 PRHDT, CDR2 FYEKMQ (reference sequence). The CDR3 nucleotides read TGTGCCAGCAGCCCTCGGGTAGCGGGTGGGGAGCAGTTCTTC. Its protein is CASSPRVAGGEQFF.

The chain employs TRBV2 and TRBJ2-7, with D possibly being TRBD1 (6 bases). This CDR3 is 12 amino acids long. The germline V and J ends were trimmed by 10 bases and 5 bases, with 15 bases remaining between them. Per germline, CDR1 SNHLY and CDR2 FYNNEI. This chain's CDR3 is CATRLGHDEQYF. Here the CDR3 DNA reads TGTGCCACCAGATTGGGACACGACGAGCAGTACTTC.

The chain's CDR3 is CASSTVTGDTQYF. The DNA of the CDR3 is TGTGCCAGTAGTACCGTGACGGGAGATACGCAGTATTTT. V usage is TRBV19 and J usage is TRBJ2-3, with D hard to call. Trimming left V 4 bases short and J 5 bases short, with 10 bases between. The CDR3 extends over 13 amino acids. CDR1 and CDR2 (germline): LNHDA, SQIVND (reference sequence).

The rearrangement joins TRBV4-2 to TRBJ1-2; 7 nucleotides line up with TRBD1. The CDR3 runs 14 residues. The V gene's germline CDR1 is LGHNA and CDR2 YNFKEQ. V was pared by 5 bases and J by 7 bases, with 10 bases of the junction left unmatched. The CDR3 DNA reads as TGTGCCAGCAGCACCCGCAGGGGGGCGGGTGGCTACACCTTC. It specifies CASSTRRGAGGYTF.

This clone appeared a few times. The gene calls are TRBV5-1 and TRBJ1-2, with 10 bases that match TRBD1. CDR3 length: 15 amino acids. J lost 8 bases, V lost 2 bases, and 9 bases had no gene match. Germline CDR1 is SGHRS and CDR2 is YFSETQ. CDR3 sequence reads: CASSLDLTGGMGYTF. The CDR3 DNA follows: TGCGCCAGCAGCTTAGACTTGACAGGGGGCATGGGCTACACCTTC.

This clone was observed once. V and J are TRBV2 and TRBJ2-2; 7 bases fit TRBD2. V shed 8 bases, J shed 0 bases, and the junction held 3 bases outside the gene matches. The CDR3 runs to 14 residues. Per the germline V gene, CDR1 is SNHLY and CDR2 is FYNNEI. DNA of the CDR3: TGTGCCAGCGGGGCGGGAGCGAACACCGGGGAGCTGTTTTTT. Translated, it gives CASGAGANTGELFF.

The chain employs TRBV12-3 or TRBV12-4 and TRBJ2-5, with D uncertain. Trimming cost V 1 base and J 5 bases, with 5 bases left between them. The CDR3 covers 12 residues. This chain's CDR3 is CASSLDEETQYF. CDR3 coding DNA: TGTGCCAGCAGTTTAGACGAGGAGACCCAGTACTTC.

The genes are TRBV27 and TRBJ2-5; D is ambiguous. V gave up 1 base and J gave up 5 bases, with 11 bases separating them. The CDR3 extends over 14 amino acids. The germline V gene has CDR1 MNHEY and CDR2 SMNVEV (reference sequence). The CDR3 sequence is CASSLFGGFETQYF. Here the CDR3 DNA reads TGTGCCAGCAGTTTATTTGGCGGCTTCGAGACCCAGTACTTC.

The V gene is TRBV12-5, the J gene TRBJ1-2; TRBD1 matches at 12 bases. V lost 2 bases, J lost 8 bases, and 3 bases stayed unmatched. Germline V gives CDR1 LGHNT, CDR2 FRNRAP. This CDR3 region has 14 residues. The CDR3 DNA reads TGTGCTAGTGGTTTGTTTGGGACAGGGGGCGGCTACACCTTC. Its translation is CASGLFGTGGGYTF.

This clone showed up just a few times. The rearrangement joins TRBV6-5 to TRBJ1-6, with D unresolved. V lost 6 bases, J lost 7 bases, and 10 bases lay in between. The germline V gene has CDR1 MNHEY and CDR2 SVGAGI. The CDR3 loop spans 13 amino acids. This CDR3 is CASSSRGNSPLHF. The CDR3 DNA reads TGTGCCAGCAGCTCCCGGGGAAATTCACCCCTCCACTTT.

This clone appeared many times. The chain has TRBV19 and TRBJ1-6; D ambiguous. Trimming removed 2 bases from V and 11 bases from J, with 13 bases in between. The CDR3 runs to 14 residues. Germline V gene lookup returns CDR1 LNHDA and CDR2 SQIVND (reference sequence). The CDR3 here is CASSISIPGTPLHF. CDR3 nucleotide sequence: TGTGCCAGTAGTATATCCATCCCCGGGACACCCCTCCACTTT. The variable domain in full, completed from reference TRBV19 and TRBJ1-6, reads DGGITQSPKYLFRKEGQNVTLSCEQNLNHDAMYWYRQDPGQGLRLIYYSQIVNDFQKGDIAEGYSVSREKKESFPLTVTSAQKNPTAFYLCASSISIPGTPLHFGNGTRLTVT.

This chain connects TRBV6-1 to TRBJ2-1; D not resolved. Germline CDR1 is MNHNS and CDR2 is SASEGT. This CDR3 comprises 12 residues. V lost 2 bases, J lost 9 bases, and 8 bases lay in between. CDR3 coding DNA: TGTGCCAGCAGTGAACTAGGCGGTGAGCAGTTCTTC. Residues: CASSELGGEQFF.

The genes are TRBV14 and TRBJ1-6; 8 bases align to TRBD1. The J segment lost 7 bases and the V segment lost 4 bases, leaving 6 bases of the junction unmatched. The CDR3 totals 15 residues. The germline gives CDR1 SGHDN, CDR2 FVKESK. In DNA form, the CDR3 reads TGTGCCAGCAGCCCAGTCAGGGGGCTCAATTCACCCCTCCACTTT. It codes for CASSPVRGLNSPLHF.

The chain recombines TRBV6-5 with TRBJ2-1; D may be TRBD2 (6 bases). This CDR3 is built from 15 residues. CDR1 is MNHEY, CDR2 SVGAGI, per germline. V lost 5 bases, J lost 0 bases, and 11 bases lay in between. CDR3 amino acids: CASSNLGSSYNEQFF. CDR3 coding DNA: TGTGCCAGCAGTAACCTCGGGAGCTCCTACAATGAGCAGTTCTTC.

The V call is TRBV19, the J call TRBJ1-1; tentatively, D is TRBD1 (6 bases). Per the germline V gene, CDR1 is LNHDA and CDR2 is SQIVND (reference sequence). The V gene lost 5 bases and the J gene lost 7 bases, with 14 bases spanning the gap. The CDR3 consists of 13 residues. CDR3 protein: CASSSDRFGEAFF. CDR3 in DNA: TGTGCCAGTAGTTCAGACAGGTTTGGTGAAGCTTTCTTT.

In this sample, this clone turned up a few times. V gene TRBV12-5 combines with J gene TRBJ2-7, with D possibly matching TRBD1 (5 bases). The CDR3 runs to 15 residues. Germline CDR1 reads LGHNT; CDR2 reads FRNRAP. V lost 1 base, J lost 5 bases, and 15 bases lay in between. CDR3 protein: CASGLAQGEMNEQYF. The CDR3 DNA reads TGTGCTAGTGGTTTGGCCCAGGGTGAGATGAACGAGCAGTACTTC. Full variable domain (missing parts from reference TRBV12-5 and TRBJ2-7): DARVTQTPRHKVTEMGQEVTMRCQPILGHNTVFWYRQTMMQGLELLAYFRNRAPLDDSGMPKDRFSAEMPDATLATLKIQPSEPRDSAVYFCASGLAQGEMNEQYFGPGTRLTVT.

The count of this clone is one. The chain uses TRBV30 and TRBJ1-2; D is uncertain. The V gene lost 3 bases and the J gene lost 8 bases, with 13 bases spanning the gap. CDR1 and CDR2 (germline): GTSNPN, SVGIG (reference sequence). The CDR3 consists of 12 residues. The CDR3 nucleotides read TGTGCCTGGAGAAGGAGGGTACAGGGCTACACCTTC. This sequence encodes CAWRRRVQGYTF.

V gene TRBV24-1 combines with J gene TRBJ1-5; TRBD1 might be the D (6 bases). Germline-derived CDR1 and CDR2 are KGHDR and SFDVKD. V was clipped by 6 bases and J by 2 bases, with 16 bases between them. The CDR3 spans 16 residues. CDR3: CATSPGGGMGNQPQHF. The CDR3 nucleotides read TGTGCCACCAGTCCGGGCGGGGGCATGGGCAATCAGCCCCAGCATTTT.

V gene TRBV18 combines with J gene TRBJ1-1, with D unresolved. Trimming cost V 3 bases and J 4 bases, with 15 bases left between them. Germline V gives CDR1 KGHSH, CDR2 LQKENI. This CDR3 has 15 amino acids. CDR3 protein: CASSPPLGGFTEAFF. The DNA for the CDR3 is TGTGCCAGCTCACCTCCACTGGGAGGGTTCACTGAAGCTTTCTTT.

J is TRBJ2-1 and V is TRBV7-3; D is unresolved. CDR1 and CDR2 (germline): SGHTA, FQGTGA. CDR3 length equals 14 residues. V dropped 2 bases and J dropped 8 bases, with 13 bases sitting between them. The CDR3 here is CASSLVSSGDEQFF. CDR3 sequence (DNA): TGTGCCAGCAGCTTAGTGAGTTCAGGTGATGAGCAGTTCTTC.

This chain uses TRBV19 with TRBJ2-2; weak D call: TRBD2 (5 bases). Deletions cut 7 bases from V and 5 bases from J, with 17 bases between. Looked up from germline, CDR1 is LNHDA and CDR2 is SQIVND (reference sequence). The CDR3 is 15 amino acids. This CDR3 reads CASTPPPPGTGELFF. The CDR3 coding sequence is TGTGCCAGTACACCCCCTCCCCCGGGGACCGGGGAGCTGTTTTTT.

DNA of the CDR3: TGTGCCAGCAGCTTAACAGGGGGTTATGGCTACACCTTC. Its translation: CASSLTGGYGYTF. The chain combines TRBV7-9 with TRBJ1-2; 8 bases match TRBD1. The V and J ends lost 2 bases and 5 bases, in that order; junction bases with no gene match: 1. The germline V gene encodes CDR1 SEHNR and CDR2 FQNEAQ (reference sequence). The CDR3 length is 13 residues.

The chain recombines TRBV30 with TRBJ2-7, with a possible D match to TRBD1 (6 bases). V shed 5 bases and J shed 0 bases, with 14 bases lying between them. The CDR3 contains 14 residues. Germline V gene sequence: CDR1 GTSNPN, CDR2 SVGIG (reference sequence). The CDR3 protein is CAWQPGDNSYEQYF. The CDR3 DNA reads as TGTGCCTGGCAACCCGGGGACAACTCCTACGAGCAGTACTTC.

The rearrangement uses TRBV7-9 and TRBJ2-1, with D possibly TRBD2 on 5 matching bases. Trimming removed 6 bases at V and 8 bases at J, with 14 bases between. CDR3 size: 13 residues. The germline V gene encodes CDR1 SEHNR and CDR2 FQNEAQ (reference sequence). The CDR3 region has the DNA TGTGCCAGCAGACCTACGTTGGGAGATGAGCAGTTCTTC. Encoded protein: CASRPTLGDEQFF.

This clone was seen many times. In the same sample, other DNA sequences code for this CDR3. The gene calls are TRBV9 and TRBJ2-2; possibly TRBD2 for D (5 bases). Trimming removed 2 bases from V and 5 bases from J, with 7 bases in between. The CDR3 is 13 amino acids. CDR1 and CDR2 from the germline V gene are SGDLS and YYNGEE. CDR3 residues: CASSVDLTGELFF. In DNA form, the CDR3 reads TGTGCCAGCAGCGTGGACTTGACCGGGGAGCTGTTTTTT.

This clone has just one count. The chain has TRBV23-1 and TRBJ2-7; the match to TRBD1 covers 10 bases. TRBV23-1 is sorted into the ORF group, with uncertain function. After removal of 5 bases from V and 3 bases from J, the junction contained 4 bases not matched to a gene. The CDR3 has 14 residues. CDR3 protein: CASSGTGAIYEQYF. The CDR3 DNA is TGCGCCAGCAGTGGGACAGGGGCGATCTACGAGCAGTACTTC.

The chain employs TRBV6-5 and TRBJ2-6; weak D call: TRBD1 (5 bases). This CDR3 has 15 residues. Germline lookup yields CDR1 MNHEY and CDR2 SVGAGI. Trimming stripped 5 bases from V and 2 bases from J, with 10 bases between. CDR3 sequence (DNA): TGTGCCAGCAGTCGACAGACCACTGGGGCCAACGTCCTGACTTTC. Protein sequence: CASSRQTTGANVLTF.

The V call is TRBV14, the J call TRBJ1-1; D remains ambiguous. Germline loops: CDR1 SGHDN, CDR2 FVKESK. Trimming shortened V by 0 bases and J by 7 bases, and 9 bases separated the two germline ends. This CDR3 contains 13 residues. The CDR3 region is CASSQERFSEAFF. The CDR3, as DNA: TGTGCCAGCAGCCAAGAGAGGTTTAGTGAAGCTTTCTTT. The whole variable domain, remainder taken from reference TRBV14 and TRBJ1-1, is EAGVTQFPSHSVIEKGQTVTLRCDPISGHDNLYWYRRVMGKEIKFLLHFVKESKQDESGMPNNRFLAERTGGTYSTLKVQPAELEDSGVYFCASSQERFSEAFFGQGTRLTVV.

V is TRBV3-1 (or the pseudogene TRBV3-2) and J is TRBJ1-5, with D unresolved. V was cut by 0 bases and J by 2 bases, with 17 bases left in between. This CDR3 spans 18 amino acids. Looked up from germline, CDR1 is LGHDT and CDR2 is YNNKEL (reference sequence). For the CDR3, the DNA is TGTGCCAGCAGCCAAGAAGAGGGTACGGGCCGGGGCAATCAGCCCCAGCATTTT. Its translation: CASSQEEGTGRGNQPQHF.

Written as DNA, the CDR3 is TGTGCCAGCAGTGTTACAGGCTCTGGAAACACCATATATTTT. It encodes CASSVTGSGNTIYF. The chain uses TRBV2 and TRBJ1-3, with D possibly TRBD1 on 5 matching bases. Germline CDR1 SNHLY, CDR2 FYNNEI. The CDR3 is made up of 14 amino acids. V lost 4 bases and J lost 0, with 7 bases in between.